The sequence of this TCR beta chain was determined in a study of PD-1 blockade in classical Hodgkin lymphoma. General study results and limits: Newly diagnosed patients were reported to exhibit reduced baseline TCR diversity relative to healthy donors. The causes of the repertoire differences, possibly disease activity or prior therapy, remain undefined.

Autologous stem cell transplantation was followed by relapse in every patient, and brentuximab vedotin exposure varied. Thawed PBMCs were the source of CD4+ T cells, purified by magnetic negative selection. Best outcomes ranged across complete response, partial response and progressive disease. Germline CDR1 reads SNHLY; CDR2 reads FYNNEI. This CDR3 spans 12 amino acids. V gave up 4 bases and J gave up 8 bases, with 9 bases separating them. Using immunoSEQ multiplex PCR, the repertoire was profiled, and TCRdb retains in-frame clones only, with some absent. The profile shows approximately 30,000 clones, about three quarters of them singletons. Of note for this clone: The antigen remains unidentified.

The clonotype comes from a human donor with classical Hodgkin lymphoma. The genes are TRBV2 and TRBJ2-1, with D perhaps TRBD1 or TRBD2 (5 bases each). The sequenced sample was CD4+ T cells from blood, obtained at baseline. Written as DNA, the CDR3 is TGTGCCAGCAGTGGGGGGATCCATGAGCAGTTCTTC. Amino acids: CASSGGIHEQFF.